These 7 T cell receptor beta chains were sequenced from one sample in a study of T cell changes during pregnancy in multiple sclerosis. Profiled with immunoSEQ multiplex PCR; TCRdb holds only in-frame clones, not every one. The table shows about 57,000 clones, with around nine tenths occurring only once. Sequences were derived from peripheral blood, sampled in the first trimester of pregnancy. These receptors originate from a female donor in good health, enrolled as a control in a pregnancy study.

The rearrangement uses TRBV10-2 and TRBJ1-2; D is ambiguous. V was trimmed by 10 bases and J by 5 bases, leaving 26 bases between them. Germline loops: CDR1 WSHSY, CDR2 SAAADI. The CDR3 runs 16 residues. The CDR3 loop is CAIRRKESPLMYGYTF. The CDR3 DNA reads TGCGCCATCAGGAGGAAGGAGAGCCCCTTAATGTATGGCTACACCTTC.

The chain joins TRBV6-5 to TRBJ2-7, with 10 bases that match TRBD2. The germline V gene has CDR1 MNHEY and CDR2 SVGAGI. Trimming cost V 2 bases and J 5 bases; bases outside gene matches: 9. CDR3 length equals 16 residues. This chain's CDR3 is CASSYGLAGDSDEQYF. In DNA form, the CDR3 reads TGTGCCAGCAGTTACGGGCTAGCGGGAGACAGCGACGAGCAGTACTTC.

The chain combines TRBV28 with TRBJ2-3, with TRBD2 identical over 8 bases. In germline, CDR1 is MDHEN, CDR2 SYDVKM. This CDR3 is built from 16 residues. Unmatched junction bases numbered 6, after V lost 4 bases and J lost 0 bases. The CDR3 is CASSYQLAASTDTQYF. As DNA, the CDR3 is TGTGCCAGCAGTTACCAACTAGCGGCTAGCACAGATACGCAGTATTTT.

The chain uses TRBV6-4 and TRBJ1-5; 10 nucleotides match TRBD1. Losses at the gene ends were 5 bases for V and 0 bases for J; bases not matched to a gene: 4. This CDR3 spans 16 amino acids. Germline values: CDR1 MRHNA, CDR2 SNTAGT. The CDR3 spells CASSRTGGGSNQPQHF. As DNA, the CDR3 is TGTGCCAGCAGTCGGACAGGGGGTGGTAGCAATCAGCCCCAGCATTTT.

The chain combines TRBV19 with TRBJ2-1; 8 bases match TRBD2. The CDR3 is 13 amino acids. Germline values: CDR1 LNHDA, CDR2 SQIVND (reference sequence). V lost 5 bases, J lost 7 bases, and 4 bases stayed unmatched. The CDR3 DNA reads TGTGCCAGTAGTTTTGCTAGCGGGAATGAGCAGTTCTTC. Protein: CASSFASGNEQFF.

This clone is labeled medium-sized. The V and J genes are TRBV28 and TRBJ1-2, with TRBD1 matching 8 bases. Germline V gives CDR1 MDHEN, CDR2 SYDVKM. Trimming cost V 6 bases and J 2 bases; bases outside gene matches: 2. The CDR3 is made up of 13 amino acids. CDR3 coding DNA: TGTGCCAGCAGCCGACAGGGGAACTATGGCTACACCTTC. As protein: CASSRQGNYGYTF.

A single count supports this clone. The CDR3 region is CASSPRTDGNTIYF. The CDR3 DNA reads TGCGCCAGCAGCCCAAGGACAGATGGAAACACCATATATTTT. The rearrangement joins TRBV5-1 to TRBJ1-3; D might be TRBD1 (6 bases). The CDR3 is 14 amino acids. The germline V and J ends were trimmed by 4 bases and 3 bases, with 11 bases remaining between them. The V gene's germline CDR1 is SGHRS and CDR2 YFSETQ.